The rows below give T cell receptor beta chains drawn from one sample of a study of long-term antiretroviral therapy in people with HIV. Method: immunoSEQ multiplex PCR; TCRdb's copy keeps in-frame clones and lacks some. Of about 28,000 clones detected, around 83% appear once; the ten largest clones hold about 5%. The sequencing here drew on unsorted PBMCs, taken 0.8 years after starting antiretroviral therapy. The source is a young woman with HIV. Both conserved end residues are trimmed from each CDR3. The D gene is left open where the match is weak. Only some rows state a clone size, as once, few, many or a class for expanded clones.

>TRBD1|NA|TRBV2
ASSEAWDRGYQPQH
>TRBD2|NA|TRBV10-3
AISEGLAGTGELF
>TRBD1|NA|TRBV7-8
ASSPTGGGMRTEAF
>NA|NA|TRBV30
AWTPGLLNTGELF
>NA|NA|TRBV4-1
ASSQVPDSNQPQH
>TRBD2|NA|TRBV6-6
ASRSPTSGGAYEQY
>NA|NA|TRBV29-1
SVVVAATDTQY
>TRBD2|NA|TRBV5-6
ASSLAGTSVNTQY
>TRBD1|NA|TRBV19
ASKRTGTGTEAF
>TRBD1|NA|TRBV5-4
ASSAGTGWGQGNYGYT
>NA|NA|TRBV7-9
ASSPLFDRGTEAF
>NA|once|TRBV5-1
ASSFAGNTEAF
>NA|NA|TRBV6-1
ASSEEYGLLGETQY
>TRBD1|few|TRBV10-3
AISGLPGQGHSPLH
>TRBD1|once|TRBV6-1
ASSDLTGGLTNEKLF
>TRBD1|NA|TRBV27
ASSSRDRPIDEAF
>TRBD1|NA|TRBV30
AWSAPGTENTEAF
>TRBD1|NA|TRBV6-1
ASRRQGGQPQH
>NA|NA|TRBV13
ASSSPTSSGNTIY
>NA|NA|TRBV18
ASSRTAGTDTQY
>TRBD1|NA|TRBV30
AWSAPGQGKNTEAF
>TRBD1|NA|TRBV10-3
AISGGGTNTEAF
>TRBD1|NA|TRBV7-2
ASSFGTAQETQY
>TRBD2|NA|TRBV5-1
ASSLAAGRGTDTQY
>NA|NA|TRBV10-3
AISEGTSPNYGYT
>NA|once|TRBV11-1
ASSLAETARAF
>TRBD1|NA|TRBV18
ASSDRQGGYEQY
>TRBD1|NA|TRBV23-1
ASSQKLRGQGTTNEKLF
>TRBD2|NA|TRBV29-1
SVRGGATSTDTQY
>TRBD1|NA|TRBV27
ASSSRTGRVEKLF
>NA|NA|TRBV5-1
ASNPTSTDTQY
>TRBD1|few|TRBV19
ASSPPQGARPQH
>NA|NA|TRBV4-1
ASSQGFVVGGNNYGYT
>TRBD1|NA|TRBV30
AWLQGARTGELF
>TRBD2|NA|TRBV6-1
ASLELAGGRREQY
>TRBD2|NA|TRBV7-2
ASSQTGLAGNEQF
>NA|NA|TRBV11-3
ASSGGQGYQPQH
>NA|NA|TRBV2
ARGDRSNEQF
>NA|NA|TRBV10-1
ASSDALGWTQY
>TRBD2|NA|TRBV6-1
ASSGLAGGYEQY
>TRBD1|NA|TRBV9
ASSPRTGSETQY